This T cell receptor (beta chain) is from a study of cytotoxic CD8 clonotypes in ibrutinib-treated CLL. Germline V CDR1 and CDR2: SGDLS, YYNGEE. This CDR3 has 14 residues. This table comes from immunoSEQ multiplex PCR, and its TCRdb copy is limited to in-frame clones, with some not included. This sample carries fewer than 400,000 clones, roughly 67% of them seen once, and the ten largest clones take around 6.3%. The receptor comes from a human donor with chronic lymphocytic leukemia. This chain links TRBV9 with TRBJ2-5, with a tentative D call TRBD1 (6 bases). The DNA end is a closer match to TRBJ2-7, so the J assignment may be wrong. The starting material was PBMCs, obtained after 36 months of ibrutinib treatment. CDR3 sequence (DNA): TGTGCCAGCAGCCTCCGGGACATTGCCTACGAGCAGTACTTC. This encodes CASSLRDIAYEQYF.